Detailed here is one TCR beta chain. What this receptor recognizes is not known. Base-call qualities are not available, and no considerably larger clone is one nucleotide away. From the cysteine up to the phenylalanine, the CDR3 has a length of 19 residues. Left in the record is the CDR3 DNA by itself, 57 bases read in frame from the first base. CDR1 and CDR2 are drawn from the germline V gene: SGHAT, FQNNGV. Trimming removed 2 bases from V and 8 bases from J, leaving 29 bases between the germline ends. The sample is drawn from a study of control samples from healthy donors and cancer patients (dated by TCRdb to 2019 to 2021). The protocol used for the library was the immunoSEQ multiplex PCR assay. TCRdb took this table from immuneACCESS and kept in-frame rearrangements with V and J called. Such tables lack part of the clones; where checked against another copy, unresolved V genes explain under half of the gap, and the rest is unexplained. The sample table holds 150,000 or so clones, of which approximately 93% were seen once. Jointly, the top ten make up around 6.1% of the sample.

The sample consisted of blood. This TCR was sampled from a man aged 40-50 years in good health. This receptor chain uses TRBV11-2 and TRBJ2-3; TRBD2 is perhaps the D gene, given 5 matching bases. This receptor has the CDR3 CASSLINPTGMAVGGTQYF. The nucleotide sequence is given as TGTGCCAGCAGCTTAATCAATCCGACGGGCATGGCGGTCGGAGGTACGCAGTATTTT.